This TCR beta chain appears in the sequencing data of a study of blood T cell repertoires in COVID-19. As originally analysed: Reference gene primer amplification gave estimated nucleated cell counts. Clones were read by immunoSEQ multiplex PCR, and TCRdb kept only the in-frame ones, dropping some. V, J and clone size are taken as reported in that table, and D and trimming were inferred from the DNA itself. The repertoire holds 300,000 to 400,000 clones, with about nine tenths as singletons. CDR3 length equals 16 residues. CDR1 is SGHTA, CDR2 FQGTGA, per germline. V was pared by 5 bases and J by 0 bases, with 5 bases of the junction left unmatched.

The sample consisted of peripheral blood. The V and J genes are TRBV7-3 and TRBJ2-2, with 8 nucleotides matching TRBD2. This TCR was sampled from a man between 50 and 59 years old with active or convalescent COVID-19. The CDR3 bases are TGTGCCAGCAGCCGCGGGGGGAGCGCGAACACCGGGGAGCTGTTTTTT. Its translation: CASSRGGSANTGELFF.